The 4 T cell receptor beta chains below come from one sample, sequenced in a study of cytomegalovirus exposure and HLA in healthy donors. The PCR was carried out with 60 Vbeta primers and 13 Jbeta primers. TCRdb's table, derived via immunoSEQ multiplex PCR, lists solely in-frame clones and lacks some. The data show some 150,000 clones, roughly 80% seen once. What was sequenced was PBMCs. Receptors originate from a man younger than 45 in good health and CMV-seropositive.

The V call is TRBV13, the J call TRBJ1-4, with 8 bases identical to TRBD1. CDR3 size: 14 residues. The germline gives CDR1 PRHDT, CDR2 FYEKMQ (reference sequence). Trimming removed 4 bases from V and 7 bases from J; junction bases left unmatched: 5. For the CDR3, the DNA is TGTGCCAGCAGCTGGGGGACAGGCGTTGAAAAACTGTTTTTT. Translated, it gives CASSWGTGVEKLFF.

The chain carries TRBV28 and TRBJ2-7, with TRBD1 matching 7 bases. Germline V lookup: CDR1 MDHEN, CDR2 SYDVKM. The CDR3 runs to 16 residues. Losses at the gene ends were 3 bases for V and 4 bases for J; bases not matched to a gene: 12. As DNA, the CDR3 is TGTGCCAGCAGTTTCCCGACAGGGCGAGGGGAGTACGAGCAGTACTTC. Translated: CASSFPTGRGEYEQYF.

This chain links TRBV29-1 with TRBJ2-7; 10 bases line up with TRBD1. The germline V gene has CDR1 SQVTM and CDR2 ANQGSEA. The CDR3 extends over 13 amino acids. V shed 4 bases and J 2 bases; nucleotides not matched to a gene: 2. CDR3 sequence reads: CSVVGTGAYEQYF. CDR3 bases: TGCAGCGTTGTTGGGACAGGGGCCTACGAGCAGTACTTC.

This clone was picked up one time. V and J are TRBV7-6 and TRBJ2-7, with D perhaps TRBD1 (6 bases). CDR1 and CDR2 from the germline V gene are SGHVS and FNYEAQ. The CDR3 is 13 amino acids. Trimming removed 3 bases at V and 3 bases at J, with 9 bases between. The CDR3 DNA reads as TGTGCCAGCAGCTTCTCAGGGGTCTACGAGCAGTACTTC. It specifies CASSFSGVYEQYF. The variable domain in full, completed from reference TRBV7-6 and TRBJ2-7, reads GAGVSQSPRYKVTKRGQDVALRCDPISGHVSLYWYRQALGQGPEFLTYFNYEAQQDKSGLPNDRFSAERPEGSISTLTIQRTEQRDSAMYRCASSFSGVYEQYFGPGTRLTVT.